The 17 T cell receptor beta chains below were found in one sample sequenced in a study of identical twins. TCRdb analysed the 5' RACE reads with MiXCR anew, one entry per CDR3 protein. Of 420,000 or so distinct CDR3 sequences in the sample, around 18% were seen once. Sequences were obtained from naive T cells sorted from blood. The receptors shown here come from a man in his fifties in good health.

This clonotype was seen a handful of times. V usage is TRBV20-1 and J usage is TRBJ2-1; 8 positions match TRBD2. Per germline, CDR1 DFQATT and CDR2 SNEGSKA (reference sequence). With 0 bases clipped from V and 5 bases from J, the junction kept 6 bases outside the gene matches. The CDR3 runs 15 residues. Here the CDR3 DNA reads TGCAGTGCTAGAGACTCTAGCGGGTATAACAATGAGCAGTTCTTC. Residues: CSARDSSGYNNEQFF.

The CDR3 bases are TGTGCCAGCAGCTTACAGGGGACTGGAAACACCATATATTTT. As protein: CASSLQGTGNTIYF. The chain combines TRBV12-3 or TRBV12-4 with TRBJ1-3; TRBD1 matches 7 bases. V gave up 6 bases and J gave up 2 bases; unmatched junction bases: 4. This CDR3 contains 14 residues.

This clonotype was seen only a few times. The V call is TRBV4-1, the J call TRBJ2-3, with D unclear. Germline CDR1 reads MGHRA; CDR2 reads YSYEKL. The CDR3 covers 13 residues. Trimming shortened V by 2 bases and J by 3 bases, and 6 bases separated the two germline ends. The CDR3, as DNA: TGCGCCAGCAGCCAAAGGACGACAGATACGCAGTATTTT. Translated: CASSQRTTDTQYF.

The chain uses TRBV7-9 and TRBJ2-5; D is perhaps TRBD1 or TRBD2 (5 bases each). The length of the CDR3 is 17 residues. Germline values: CDR1 SEHNR, CDR2 FQNEAQ (reference sequence). V shed 5 bases and J shed 2 bases, with 21 bases lying between them. In DNA form, the CDR3 reads TGTGCCAGCAGCCCCCAAAGGGTGGGGGATGGGCAAGAGACCCAGTACTTC. Amino acid sequence: CASSPQRVGDGQETQYF. Full variable domain (rest looked up from reference TRBV7-9 and TRBJ2-5): DTGVSQNPRHKITKRGQNVTFRCDPISEHNRLYWYRQTLGQGPEFLTYFQNEAQLEKSRLLSDRFSAERPKGSFSTLEIQRTEQGDSAMYLCASSPQRVGDGQETQYFGPGTRLLVL.

This clonotype occurred a few times. This chain joins TRBV5-1 and TRBJ2-7; 8 bases are a match to TRBD2. V shed 0 bases and J 0 bases; nucleotides not matched to a gene: 5. Germline lookup yields CDR1 SGHRS and CDR2 YFSETQ. CDR3 size: 16 residues. CDR3 in DNA: TGCGCCAGCAGCTTGGCCCCGGGGGGGGACTCCTACGAGCAGTACTTC. This encodes CASSLAPGGDSYEQYF.

Many counts were recorded for this clonotype. This chain connects TRBV4-1 to TRBJ1-2; no clear D gene. Germline-derived CDR1 and CDR2 are MGHRA and YSYEKL. Trimming took off 0 bases at V and 3 bases at J, with 14 bases between the two ends. This CDR3 spans 16 amino acids. For the CDR3, the DNA is TGCGCCAGCAGCCAAGATCCTGAACAGAGCTACTATGGCTACACCTTC. This codes for CASSQDPEQSYYGYTF.

In this sample, this clonotype turned up many times. This rearrangement joins TRBV10-3 to TRBJ2-5, with a possible D match to TRBD1 (6 bases). Germline loops: CDR1 ENHRY, CDR2 SYGVKD. V lost 0 bases and J 2 bases, leaving 7 bases between the germline ends. CDR3 length: 14 amino acids. The CDR3 region is CAISESGQQETQYF. As DNA, the CDR3 is TGTGCCATCAGTGAGTCCGGACAGCAAGAGACCCAGTACTTC.

In its sample, this clonotype was seen once. The chain couples TRBV12-3 or TRBV12-4 to TRBJ2-1; the match to TRBD2 covers 8 bases. The CDR3 spans 15 residues. V trimming: 3 bases; J trimming: 5 bases; junction bases outside the gene matches: 6. CDR3 sequence reads: CASSFEGLGHNEQFF. The CDR3 DNA reads as TGTGCCAGCAGTTTCGAGGGACTAGGCCACAATGAGCAGTTCTTC.

The chain recombines TRBV5-1 with TRBJ2-5; 7 nucleotides align to TRBD2. The V and J ends lost 4 bases and 2 bases, in that order; junction bases with no gene match: 5. The CDR3 is made up of 14 amino acids. CDR1 and CDR2 from the germline V gene are SGHRS and YFSETQ. CDR3 in amino acids: CASSPGREQETQYF. CDR3 in DNA: TGCGCCAGCAGCCCGGGGAGGGAGCAAGAGACCCAGTACTTC.

This clonotype was picked up a small number of times. V and J are TRBV20-1 and TRBJ2-7; 10 bases are a match to TRBD2. This CDR3 has 20 amino acids. Germline CDR1 and CDR2: DFQATT and SNEGSKA (reference sequence). The junction had 19 bases not matched to a gene; V was cut back by 0 bases and J by 2 bases. The CDR3 protein is CSARDLRVAGGPASAYEQYF. CDR3 DNA sequence: TGCAGTGCTAGAGATCTCAGGGTAGCGGGAGGCCCTGCGTCGGCCTACGAGCAGTACTTC.

The V and J genes are TRBV28 and TRBJ2-1; weak D call: TRBD1 (6 bases). The CDR3 totals 14 residues. Trimming left V 3 bases short and J 6 bases short, with 12 bases between. Germline V gene sequence: CDR1 MDHEN, CDR2 SYDVKM. CDR3 nucleotides: TGTGCCAGCAGTTTCAACAGGGTTTCCAATGAGCAGTTCTTC. This translates into CASSFNRVSNEQFF.

This clonotype was recorded many times. The genes are TRBV7-8 and TRBJ2-1; 9 bases fit TRBD2. The CDR3 spans 15 residues. The J segment lost 6 bases and the V segment lost 1 base, leaving 4 bases of the junction unmatched. Germline assignment: CDR1 SGHVS and CDR2 FQNEAQ. CDR3 region: CASSLVSGGTNEQFF. The CDR3 DNA sequence: TGTGCCAGCAGCTTAGTGAGCGGGGGGACCAATGAGCAGTTCTTC.

This clonotype was counted a few times. CDR3 protein: CASSAMDRVGEAFF. The CDR3 DNA is TGTGCCAGTAGTGCTATGGACAGGGTGGGAGAAGCTTTCTTT. The chain links TRBV19 to TRBJ1-1; 8 bases match TRBD1. After removal of 5 bases from V and 8 bases from J, the junction contained 10 bases not matched to a gene. The CDR3 length is 14 residues. CDR1 and CDR2 from the germline V gene are LNHDA and SQIVND (reference sequence).

The chain employs TRBV24-1 and TRBJ2-1; 12 nucleotides agree with TRBD2. Trimming took 1 base from V and 6 from J; bases not matched to a gene: 3. CDR3 length equals 16 residues. CDR1 and CDR2 (germline): KGHDR, SFDVKD. The CDR3 DNA is TGTGCCACCAGTGATTTTCTACTAGCGGGAGGCAATGAGCAGTTCTTC. This translates into CATSDFLLAGGNEQFF.

V and J are TRBV5-1 and TRBJ2-1; 9 positions agree with TRBD2. The junction had 10 bases not matched to a gene; V was cut back by 3 bases and J by 6 bases. In germline, CDR1 is SGHRS, CDR2 YFSETQ. The CDR3 sequence is 16 residues long. In DNA, the CDR3 is TGCGCCAGCAGCTGGTCTGCTAGCGGGGTTACCAATGAGCAGTTCTTC. As protein: CASSWSASGVTNEQFF.

CDR3 in amino acids: CASNPIGTRYNEQFF. The CDR3 bases are TGTGCCAGCAACCCTATCGGGACTAGATACAATGAGCAGTTCTTC. The V call is TRBV28, the J call TRBJ2-1; 8 bases match TRBD2. Germline V lookup: CDR1 MDHEN, CDR2 SYDVKM. CDR3 size: 15 residues. V gave up 7 bases and J gave up 4 bases; unmatched junction bases: 9.

This clonotype was seen ten or more times. This chain uses TRBV5-1 with TRBJ2-4, with D tentatively TRBD1 (6 bases). Germline assignment: CDR1 SGHRS and CDR2 YFSETQ. This CDR3 has 17 residues. The V and J ends lost 4 bases and 0 bases respectively, with 17 bases between them. The CDR3 sequence is CASSEGVWGQAKNIQYF. The CDR3 nucleotides are TGCGCCAGCAGCGAGGGGGTATGGGGGCAAGCCAAAAACATTCAGTACTTC.